These 19 T cell receptor beta chains were all obtained from the same sample, sequenced in a study of blood T cell repertoires in COVID-19. The method was immunoSEQ multiplex PCR; TCRdb's version includes in-frame clones alone and lacks a portion of them. In the table there are hundreds of thousands of clones, roughly 85% of which are singletons. The specimen was peripheral blood. All receptors derive from a human donor in a cohort sampled during active COVID-19.

The CDR3 loop reads CASSQQNEQFF. DNA for the CDR3: TGTGCCAGCAGCCAACAGAATGAGCAGTTCTTC. This sequence joins TRBV3-1 (or the pseudogene TRBV3-2) and TRBJ2-1; the D is unclear. Trimming removed 2 bases from V and 7 bases from J, with 3 bases in between. This CDR3 region has 11 residues. CDR1 and CDR2 from the germline V gene are LGHDT and YNNKEL (reference sequence).

The chain uses TRBV6-2 or TRBV6-3 and TRBJ1-5, with 7 bases identical to TRBD1. V shed 5 bases and J 0 bases; nucleotides not matched to a gene: 4. The CDR3 runs to 15 residues. CDR1 is MNHEY, CDR2 SVGEGT, per germline. As DNA, the CDR3 is TGTGCCAGCAGTCTAGACAGGGTTAGCAATCAGCCCCAGCATTTT. Protein: CASSLDRVSNQPQHF.

V usage is TRBV21-1 and J usage is TRBJ2-5; TRBD1 is taken as the D call from the table, unchecked against the DNA. TRBV21-1 is given as a pseudogene. This CDR3 region has 17 residues. The CDR3: CASSKEEQGNWGETQYF. The DNA of the CDR3 is TGTGCCAGCAGCAAAGAAGAACAGGGGAACTGGGGGGAGACCCAGTACTTC.

CDR3 region: CASSPRSYLGGQGYTGELFF. The CDR3 DNA reads as TGTGCCAGCAGCCCCCGTTCGTATCTGGGAGGGCAGGGGTATACCGGGGAGCTGTTTTTT. V is TRBV9 and J is TRBJ2-2, with D possibly TRBD2 on 7 matching bases. The germline gives CDR1 SGDLS, CDR2 YYNGEE. Trimming pared 4 bases from V and 5 bases from J, leaving 30 bases between. The CDR3 spans 20 residues.

Of note for this clone: Other DNA sequences within the sample encode an identical CDR3. The chain couples TRBV18 to TRBJ1-1, with 7 bases that match TRBD1. The CDR3 runs 14 residues. V was pared by 2 bases and J by 0 bases, with 0 bases of the junction left unmatched. CDR1 is KGHSH and CDR2 is LQKENI in the germline V gene. The CDR3 DNA is TGTGCCAGCTCACCAGACAGGGTGAACACTGAAGCTTTCTTT. Encoded protein: CASSPDRVNTEAFF.

The chain couples TRBV28 to TRBJ2-7, with D possibly being TRBD1 (5 bases). V lost 7 bases to trimming and J lost 5 bases, with 12 bases between them. This CDR3 is 12 amino acids long. In germline, CDR1 is MDHEN, CDR2 SYDVKM. DNA of the CDR3: TGTGCCAGCACAACTCAGGGCCACGAGCAGTACTTC. It specifies CASTTQGHEQYF.

The chain couples TRBV18 to TRBJ1-5; 10 bases are a match to TRBD1. The V gene's germline CDR1 is KGHSH and CDR2 LQKENI. This CDR3 has 16 residues. J lost 4 bases, V lost 0 bases, and 3 bases had no gene match. CDR3 nucleotides: TGTGCCAGCTCACCACCGGGACAGGGGCCGAATCAGCCCCAGCATTTT. Its translation is CASSPPGQGPNQPQHF. Full variable domain (rest looked up from reference TRBV18 and TRBJ1-5): NAGVMQNPRHLVRRRGQEARLRCSPMKGHSHVYWYRQLPEEGLKFMVYLQKENIIDESGMPKERFSAEFPKEGPSILRIQQVVRGDSAAYFCASSPPGQGPNQPQHFGDGTRLSIL.

This chain uses TRBV19 with TRBJ2-1; 10 bases agree with TRBD1. V was clipped by 5 bases and J by 9 bases; unmatched bases: 7. The length of the CDR3 is 14 residues. Germline values: CDR1 LNHDA, CDR2 SQIVND (reference sequence). Written as DNA, the CDR3 is TGTGCCAGTAGTGCTGACAGGGGGCTGTCTGAGCAGTTCTTC. This sequence encodes CASSADRGLSEQFF. Complete variable domain (other parts from reference TRBV19 and TRBJ2-1): DGGITQSPKYLFRKEGQNVTLSCEQNLNHDAMYWYRQDPGQGLRLIYYSQIVNDFQKGDIAEGYSVSREKKESFPLTVTSAQKNPTAFYLCASSADRGLSEQFFGPGTRLTVL.

This clone was picked up one time. The J gene is TRBJ2-7, the V gene TRBV5-6; 12 bases fit TRBD2. The V gene's germline CDR1 is SGHDT and CDR2 YYEEEE. The trim removed 1 base at V and 3 bases at J, leaving 8 bases unmatched. CDR3 length equals 17 residues. In nucleotides, the CDR3 is TGTGCCAGCAGCTTGCTAGGACTAGCGGGGAGAGACTACGAGCAGTACTTC. It encodes CASSLLGLAGRDYEQYF.

The rearrangement links TRBV12-2 to TRBJ1-2; TRBD1, the table's D call, was not compared with the DNA. TRBV12-2 is a pseudogene segment. This CDR3 has 17 amino acids. The CDR3 sequence is CASRLARDRKKEAGYTF. For the CDR3, the DNA is TGTGCAAGTCGCTTAGCCAGGGACAGAAAAAAAGAGGCTGGCTACACCTTC.

There are many counts of this clone. The V gene is TRBV4-2, the J gene TRBJ1-1; D gene ambiguous. Germline V gene lookup returns CDR1 LGHNA and CDR2 YNFKEQ. The length of the CDR3 is 14 residues. V shed 1 base and J shed 8 bases, with 14 bases lying between them. As DNA, the CDR3 is TGTGCCAGCAGCCAAGTACAAGGAGGAGTCGAAGCTTTCTTT. Residues: CASSQVQGGVEAFF.

The V gene is TRBV3-1 (or the pseudogene TRBV3-2), the J gene TRBJ1-3; D gene unclear. V lost 3 bases and J 7 bases, leaving 13 bases between the germline ends. The germline CDR1 and CDR2 sequences are LGHDT and YNNKEL (reference sequence). The CDR3 totals 14 residues. CDR3 protein: CASSQGGRSNTIYF. For the CDR3, the DNA is TGTGCCAGCAGCCAGGGAGGGAGGTCGAACACCATATATTTT.

The rearrangement uses TRBV30 and TRBJ1-2, with D perhaps TRBD1 (5 bases). Trimming shortened V by 4 bases and J by 0 bases, and 12 bases separated the two germline ends. The CDR3 consists of 14 residues. In germline, CDR1 is GTSNPN, CDR2 SVGIG (reference sequence). CDR3 loop: CAWTGVVTNYGYTF. In DNA, the CDR3 is TGTGCCTGGACGGGGGTTGTGACTAACTATGGCTACACCTTC. The whole variable domain, filled in from reference TRBV30 and TRBJ1-2, reads SQTIHQWPATLVQPVGSPLSLECTVEGTSNPNLYWYRQAAGRGLQLLFYSVGIGQISSEVPQNLSASRPQDRQFILSSKKLLLSDSGFYLCAWTGVVTNYGYTFGSGTRLTVV.

The V and J genes are TRBV27 and TRBJ2-5; 9 bases map to TRBD2. The length of the CDR3 is 15 residues. Per the germline V gene, CDR1 is MNHEY and CDR2 is SMNVEV (reference sequence). Unmatched junction bases numbered 10, after V lost 6 bases and J lost 5 bases. CDR3 region: CASRRAGGPSETQYF. For the CDR3, the DNA is TGTGCCAGCAGAAGAGCGGGAGGCCCTTCCGAGACCCAGTACTTC.

The CDR3 spells CASSPSAGKETQYF. CDR3 bases: TGTGCCAGCTCACCATCAGCGGGTAAAGAGACCCAGTACTTC. J is TRBJ2-5 and V is TRBV18; D might be TRBD2 (6 bases). Germline V lookup: CDR1 KGHSH, CDR2 LQKENI. This CDR3 contains 14 residues. With 2 bases removed from V and 3 bases from J, the gap between germline ends came to 10 bases. Variable domain in full (rest from reference TRBV18 and TRBJ2-5): NAGVMQNPRHLVRRRGQEARLRCSPMKGHSHVYWYRQLPEEGLKFMVYLQKENIIDESGMPKERFSAEFPKEGPSILRIQQVVRGDSAAYFCASSPSAGKETQYFGPGTRLLVL.

This sequence joins TRBV18 and TRBJ2-1; D is perhaps TRBD2 (6 bases). CDR1 and CDR2 (germline): KGHSH, LQKENI. V dropped 3 bases and J dropped 2 bases, with 14 bases sitting between them. The CDR3 has 16 residues. This chain's CDR3 is CASSPIGGGTYNEQFF. In nucleotides, the CDR3 is TGTGCCAGCTCACCCATCGGGGGAGGAACCTACAATGAGCAGTTCTTC. Together with reference TRBV18 and TRBJ2-1, the CDR3 gives the full variable domain: NAGVMQNPRHLVRRRGQEARLRCSPMKGHSHVYWYRQLPEEGLKFMVYLQKENIIDESGMPKERFSAEFPKEGPSILRIQQVVRGDSAAYFCASSPIGGGTYNEQFFGPGTRLTVL.

This clone was detected only once. The gene calls are TRBV10-2 and TRBJ2-7; 10 positions agree with TRBD1. J was trimmed by 2 bases and V by 6 bases; bases with no gene match: 7. CDR1 is WSHSY and CDR2 is SAAADI in the germline V gene. The CDR3 is 15 amino acids. In nucleotides, the CDR3 is TGCGCCAGCAGCCAGGACAGGGGGGGAACCTACGAGCAGTACTTC. Translation: CASSQDRGGTYEQYF.

This clone occurred a few times. The chain carries TRBV28 and TRBJ1-5; 8 bases are shared with TRBD1. Germline values: CDR1 MDHEN, CDR2 SYDVKM. This CDR3 spans 12 amino acids. Here the CDR3 reads CARDRTNQPQHF. The CDR3 nucleotides read TGTGCTCGGGACAGGACCAATCAGCCCCAGCATTTT.

The J gene is TRBJ2-3, the V gene TRBV6-6, with 8 bases fitting TRBD2. V shed 4 bases and J 0 bases; nucleotides not matched to a gene: 6. Germline CDR1 and CDR2: MNHNY and SVGAGI (reference sequence). CDR3 length: 16 amino acids. The CDR3 here is CASSSRLAYSTDTQYF. CDR3 nucleotide sequence: TGTGCCAGCAGTTCACGACTAGCGTATAGCACAGATACGCAGTATTTT.